Shown below are 28 T cell receptor beta chains from a single sample sequenced in a study of cytomegalovirus exposure and HLA in healthy donors. Profiling relied on immunoSEQ multiplex PCR, and the TCRdb table lists in-frame clones only, not all of them. The table records over 200,000 clones, nearly 90% of them present only once. The sample comprised PBMCs. Receptors were obtained from a woman between 18 and 29 years old in good health and CMV-seronegative.

The sample holds one count of this clone. This chain uses TRBV29-1 with TRBJ2-1; D is unclear. The V gene lost 6 bases and the J gene lost 4 bases, with 7 bases spanning the gap. The CDR3 runs to 11 residues. Germline values: CDR1 SQVTM, CDR2 ANQGSEA. The CDR3 loop reads CSVRLYNEQFF. The CDR3 nucleotides read TGCAGCGTCCGCCTATACAATGAGCAGTTCTTC.

V usage is TRBV5-6 and J usage is TRBJ1-2, with D perhaps TRBD1 (5 bases). Per the germline V gene, CDR1 is SGHDT and CDR2 is YYEEEE. V was clipped by 2 bases and J by 7 bases, with 15 bases between them. The CDR3 extends over 14 amino acids. This chain's CDR3 is CASSFRRDSRGYTF. The CDR3 nucleotides read TGTGCCAGCAGCTTCCGCCGGGACTCTCGTGGCTACACCTTC.

The V gene is TRBV30, the J gene TRBJ2-5; a weak D match, TRBD2 (5 bases). V shed 1 base and J shed 5 bases, with 23 bases lying between them. The CDR3 extends over 17 amino acids. Germline values: CDR1 GTSNPN, CDR2 SVGIG (reference sequence). For the CDR3, the DNA is TGTGCCTGGAGTGAGTGGCCAATTTATCAGCCGGGGGAGACCCAGTACTTC. Translating gives CAWSEWPIYQPGETQYF.

The chain carries TRBV5-6 and TRBJ2-7, with 7 bases aligning to TRBD2. Germline CDR1 reads SGHDT; CDR2 reads YYEEEE. Unmatched junction bases numbered 5, after V lost 0 bases and J lost 5 bases. The CDR3 covers 14 residues. The CDR3 DNA sequence: TGTGCCAGCAGCTTGGGGCTTCGGGGGGACGAGCAGTACGTC. Residues: CASSLGLRGDEQYV.

V gene TRBV5-1 combines with J gene TRBJ2-3; 7 nucleotides align to TRBD1. The CDR3 runs 14 residues. Germline V gene lookup returns CDR1 SGHRS and CDR2 YFSETQ. Trimming removed 4 bases from V and 2 bases from J; junction bases left unmatched: 4. The CDR3 DNA sequence: TGCGCCAGCAGCCAGGGACAGTACACAGATACGCAGTATTTT. It encodes CASSQGQYTDTQYF. The full variable domain, its missing parts supplied by reference TRBV5-1 and TRBJ2-3, is KAGVTQTPRYLIKTRGQQVTLSCSPISGHRSVSWYQQTPGQGLQFLFEYFSETQRNKGNFPGRFSGRQFSNSRSEMNVSTLELGDSALYLCASSQGQYTDTQYFGPGTRLTVL.

The chain recombines TRBV6-6 with TRBJ2-1; TRBD1 matches at 7 bases. This CDR3 is 16 amino acids long. CDR1 MNHNY and CDR2 SVGAGI come from the germline V gene (reference sequence). J gave up 0 bases and V 5 bases, and 7 bases lay outside the gene matches. CDR3 DNA: TGTGCCAGCAGTACGGGCCGGGACAGCTCCTACAATGAGCAGTTCTTC. Its protein product is CASSTGRDSSYNEQFF.

The V and J genes are TRBV4-1 and TRBJ2-7, with TRBD1 identical over 8 bases. The CDR3 contains 16 residues. V gave up 1 base and J gave up 4 bases; unmatched junction bases: 9. Germline assignment: CDR1 MGHRA and CDR2 YSYEKL. The CDR3 here is CASSQVLTGGDYEQYF. The CDR3 bases are TGCGCCAGCAGCCAAGTCCTCACAGGGGGTGATTACGAGCAGTACTTC.

The chain is built from TRBV28 and TRBJ2-3; 9 bases agree with TRBD2. CDR1 is MDHEN, CDR2 SYDVKM, per germline. The CDR3 totals 15 residues. The V gene end was trimmed by 2 bases and the J gene end by 5 bases; junction bases not matched to a gene: 5. The CDR3 region is CASSLSGGRVDTQYF. CDR3 bases: TGTGCCAGCAGTTTAAGCGGGGGGCGGGTAGATACGCAGTATTTT.

This rearrangement joins TRBV19 to TRBJ1-2, with D tentatively TRBD1 (6 bases). The germline gives CDR1 LNHDA, CDR2 SQIVND (reference sequence). This CDR3 region has 13 residues. Trimming removed 6 bases at V and 5 bases at J, with 13 bases between. This CDR3 is CASSPTGDYGYTF. Written as DNA, the CDR3 is TGTGCCAGTAGCCCGACAGGTGATTATGGCTACACCTTC.

The chain uses TRBV5-6 and TRBJ1-1, with TRBD1 identical over 9 bases. Trimming at V came to 0 bases and at J to 5 bases, leaving 5 bases not matched to a gene. Germline V gene sequence: CDR1 SGHDT, CDR2 YYEEEE. This CDR3 is 15 amino acids long. DNA of the CDR3: TGTGCCAGCAGCTTGGTACAGGGGGCGACGACTGAAGCTTTCTTT. Translated, it gives CASSLVQGATTEAFF. The complete variable domain, with remaining parts taken from reference TRBV5-6 and TRBJ1-1, reads DAGVTQSPTHLIKTRGQQVTLRCSPKSGHDTVSWYQQALGQGPQFIFQYYEEEERQRGNFPDRFSGHQFPNYSSELNVNALLLGDSALYLCASSLVQGATTEAFFGQGTRLTVV.

This clone came up once. This CDR3 is also generated by other DNA sequences in the sample. The gene calls are TRBV28 and TRBJ2-7; D is possibly TRBD2 (6 bases). Trimming took 2 bases from V and 2 from J, leaving 10 bases between them. This CDR3 has 14 residues. Germline lookup yields CDR1 MDHEN and CDR2 SYDVKM. This chain's CDR3 is CASSLLGEAYEQYF. DNA of the CDR3: TGTGCCAGCAGTTTACTTGGGGAGGCCTACGAGCAGTACTTC.

The chain uses TRBV19 and TRBJ2-2; no firm D call. The CDR3 has 11 residues. Trimming removed 6 bases at V and 6 bases at J, with 5 bases between. CDR1 and CDR2 (germline): LNHDA, SQIVND (reference sequence). CDR3 in DNA: TGTGCCAGTAGCGGAGCCGGGGAGCTGTTTTTT. It is translated as CASSGAGELFF. Complete variable domain (other parts from reference TRBV19 and TRBJ2-2): DGGITQSPKYLFRKEGQNVTLSCEQNLNHDAMYWYRQDPGQGLRLIYYSQIVNDFQKGDIAEGYSVSREKKESFPLTVTSAQKNPTAFYLCASSGAGELFFGEGSRLTVL.

The rearrangement links TRBV4-3 to TRBJ1-2; 9 bases align to TRBD1. The CDR3 covers 15 residues. Per germline, CDR1 LGHNA and CDR2 YSLEER. The V and J ends lost 5 bases and 7 bases, in that order; junction bases with no gene match: 11. The CDR3 bases are TGCGCCAGCAGCTCGACGACAGGGGGTGATTTTGGCTACACCTTC. Translated: CASSSTTGGDFGYTF.

This clone was found once. The chain couples TRBV28 to TRBJ2-3, with D perhaps TRBD2 (5 bases). Germline V lookup: CDR1 MDHEN, CDR2 SYDVKM. The CDR3 consists of 15 residues. The V and J ends lost 6 bases and 2 bases respectively, with 15 bases between them. This chain's CDR3 is CASSPSGAPTDTQYF. The CDR3, as DNA: TGTGCCAGCAGCCCCAGCGGTGCCCCCACAGATACGCAGTATTTT.

This chain uses TRBV19 with TRBJ2-7; the match to TRBD1 covers 7 bases. The V gene's germline CDR1 is LNHDA and CDR2 SQIVND (reference sequence). The CDR3 is 15 residues long. V lost 3 bases and J lost 0; bases outside the gene matches: 5. The CDR3 DNA reads TGTGCCAGTAGTATGGAAAGGGGGCTCTCCTACGAGCAGTACTTC. The encoded protein is CASSMERGLSYEQYF.

The chain employs TRBV5-1 and TRBJ1-4, with D perhaps TRBD1 (5 bases). Trimming removed 2 bases from V and 8 bases from J, with 10 bases in between. The CDR3 totals 13 residues. Germline CDR1 is SGHRS and CDR2 is YFSETQ. The CDR3 spells CASSLGTQEKLFF. CDR3 DNA sequence: TGCGCCAGCAGCTTAGGGACTCAGGAAAAACTGTTTTTT.

The chain joins TRBV19 to TRBJ2-1, with 7 bases lining up with TRBD2. CDR3 length: 14 residues. CDR1 is LNHDA, CDR2 SQIVND, per germline (reference sequence). The ends lost 8 bases at V and 3 bases at J; junction bases unmatched: 7. The CDR3 coding sequence is TGTGCCAGTTCCCCGCGGGAGTTCTACAATGAGCAGTTCTTC. Translating gives CASSPREFYNEQFF.

CDR3: CASSVDGGLREQFF. The DNA for the CDR3 is TGTGCCAGCAGCGTAGATGGGGGCCTCCGGGAGCAGTTCTTC. V usage is TRBV9 and J usage is TRBJ2-1; weak D call: TRBD1 (6 bases). This CDR3 contains 14 residues. Between the trimmed V and J ends, which lost 0 bases and 10 bases, there was a span of 14 bases. The V gene's germline CDR1 is SGDLS and CDR2 YYNGEE.

The chain links TRBV19 to TRBJ2-1, with 13 bases that match TRBD2. Looked up from germline, CDR1 is LNHDA and CDR2 is SQIVND (reference sequence). V gave up 4 bases and J gave up 4 bases; unmatched junction bases: 10. The CDR3 is made up of 18 amino acids. CDR3 sequence reads: CASSTPPGLAGQYNEQFF. CDR3 coding DNA: TGTGCCAGTAGTACACCCCCGGGACTAGCGGGGCAATACAATGAGCAGTTCTTC.

CDR3 sequence: CASSAPGTEWYMDGYTF. The CDR3 DNA sequence: TGTGCCAGCAGCGCACCCGGGACAGAGTGGTACATGGATGGCTACACCTTC. The chain joins TRBV9 to TRBJ1-2; 7 positions match TRBD1. V lost 3 bases, J lost 6 bases, and 17 bases stayed unmatched. The CDR3 is 17 residues long. Germline values: CDR1 SGDLS, CDR2 YYNGEE. Combining the CDR3 with reference TRBV9 and TRBJ1-2 gives the whole variable domain DSGVTQTPKHLITATGQRVTLRCSPRSGDLSVYWYQQSLDQGLQFLIQYYNGEERAKGNILERFSAQQFPDLHSELNLSSLELGDSALYFCASSAPGTEWYMDGYTFGSGTRLTVV.

The sample holds a few counts of this clone. V usage is TRBV4-3 and J usage is TRBJ2-2; D unresolved. The V gene lost 2 bases and the J gene lost 2 bases, with 12 bases spanning the gap. The CDR3 covers 16 residues. The V gene's germline CDR1 is LGHNA and CDR2 YSLEER. DNA for the CDR3: TGCGCCAGCAGCCAACACAGTTACAGCAACACCGGGGAGCTGTTTTTT. Translating gives CASSQHSYSNTGELFF.

The chain has TRBV5-4 and TRBJ2-1; TRBD1 might be the D (5 bases). Germline CDR1 reads SGHNT; CDR2 reads YYREEE (reference sequence). The CDR3 runs to 13 residues. The V end was cut by 9 bases, the J end by 4 bases, with 14 bases between. The chain's CDR3 is CATRQSPYNEQFF. The CDR3 coding sequence is TGTGCCACCCGACAGAGTCCATACAATGAGCAGTTCTTC.

The chain recombines TRBV6-4 with TRBJ1-6; a weak D match, TRBD1 (6 bases). The V gene's germline CDR1 is MRHNA and CDR2 SNTAGT. Trimming took off 4 bases at V and 9 bases at J, with 13 bases between the two ends. There are 14 residues in the CDR3. The CDR3 coding sequence is TGTGCCAGCAGTGCACAGGGTCCCACTTCACCCCTCCACTTT. As protein: CASSAQGPTSPLHF.

V is TRBV13 and J is TRBJ2-2, with TRBD2 matching 13 bases. Germline V gene lookup returns CDR1 PRHDT and CDR2 FYEKMQ (reference sequence). The CDR3 length is 18 residues. The V gene end was trimmed by 7 bases and the J gene end by 1 base; junction bases not matched to a gene: 9. CDR3 nucleotide sequence: TGTGCCAGCATCGCGCTCGGGACTAGCGGGGAGAACACCGGGGAGCTGTTTTTT. This gives the protein CASIALGTSGENTGELFF.

The V call is TRBV7-2, the J call TRBJ2-5; D ambiguous. The V end lost 5 bases, the J end lost 5 bases, and 9 bases lay between the germline ends. Germline V CDR1 and CDR2: SGHTA, FQGNSA. CDR3 size: 12 residues. Here the CDR3 DNA reads TGTGCCAGCAGCCAAATGAGGGAGACCCAGTACTTC. Its translation: CASSQMRETQYF.

The rearrangement links TRBV28 to TRBJ1-2; D might be TRBD1 (5 bases). Trimming took 3 bases from V and 6 from J, leaving 14 bases between them. The germline gives CDR1 MDHEN, CDR2 SYDVKM. This CDR3 is 14 amino acids long. The CDR3 region is CASSFQRGWDGYTF. CDR3 coding DNA: TGTGCCAGCAGTTTCCAAAGGGGCTGGGATGGCTACACCTTC.

This clone occurred a few times. This CDR3 reads CASSITRTGDGNSPLHF. CDR3 nucleotide sequence: TGTGCCAGCAGCATAACTAGGACAGGTGACGGTAATTCACCCCTCCACTTT. The chain recombines TRBV7-9 with TRBJ1-6; TRBD1 aligns across 7 bases. This CDR3 contains 17 residues. Germline lookup yields CDR1 SEHNR and CDR2 FQNEAQ (reference sequence). The trim removed 5 bases at V and 6 bases at J, leaving 13 bases unmatched.

The chain carries TRBV5-6 and TRBJ2-1; TRBD2 might be the D (5 bases). The V gene's germline CDR1 is SGHDT and CDR2 YYEEEE. This CDR3 region has 13 residues. V was pared by 0 bases and J by 7 bases, with 8 bases between. This chain's CDR3 is CASSLGAGNEQFF. CDR3 in DNA: TGTGCCAGCAGCTTGGGGGCGGGTAATGAGCAGTTCTTC.